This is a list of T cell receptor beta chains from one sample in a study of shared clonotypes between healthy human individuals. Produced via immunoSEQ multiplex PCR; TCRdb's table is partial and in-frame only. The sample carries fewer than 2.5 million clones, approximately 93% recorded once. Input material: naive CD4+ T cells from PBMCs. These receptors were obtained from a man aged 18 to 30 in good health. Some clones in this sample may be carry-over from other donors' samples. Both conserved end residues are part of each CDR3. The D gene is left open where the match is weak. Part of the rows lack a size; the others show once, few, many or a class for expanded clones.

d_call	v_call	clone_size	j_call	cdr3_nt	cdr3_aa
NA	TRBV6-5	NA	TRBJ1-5	TGTGCCAGCAGTTACGCGGACCCCGGTAAATGGCCCCAGCATTTT	CASSYADPGKWPQHF
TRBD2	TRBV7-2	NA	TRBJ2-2	TGTGCCAGCAGCTCCAGGCGGGCGGGAGACCACACCGGGGAGCTGTTTTTT	CASSSRRAGDHTGELFF
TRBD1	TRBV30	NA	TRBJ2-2	TGTGCCTGGAGCACAGGGACAGGGCGGACTCCCGGGGAGCTGTTTTTT	CAWSTGTGRTPGELFF
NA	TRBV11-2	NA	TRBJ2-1	TGTGCCAGCAGCTTAGTCCCTCTCCCACTCAAGTCTTACAATGAGCAGTTCTTC	CASSLVPLPLKSYNEQFF
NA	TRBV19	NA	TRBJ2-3	TGTGCCAGTAGTATAACGGCCACGCGAAACACAGATACGCAGTATTTT	CASSITATRNTDTQYF
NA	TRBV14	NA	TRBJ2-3	TGTGCCAGCAGCCTCCGGGACTGGTACACAGATACGCAGTATTTT	CASSLRDWYTDTQYF
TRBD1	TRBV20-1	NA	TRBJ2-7	TGCACAGGGACAGGGAACTACGAGCAGTACTTC	CTGTGNYEQYF
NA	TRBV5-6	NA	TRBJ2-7	TGTGCCAGCAGCTGGGACGGCCGAACCTACGAGCAGTACTTC	CASSWDGRTYEQYF
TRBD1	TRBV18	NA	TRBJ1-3	TGTGCCAGCTCACTTTCATCCGGGACAGGGGCGTACTCTGGAAACACCATATATTTT	CASSLSSGTGAYSGNTIYF
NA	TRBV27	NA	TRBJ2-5	TGTGCCAGCAGTTTATCAACCAGGGGTCAAGAGACCCAGTACTTC	CASSLSTRGQETQYF
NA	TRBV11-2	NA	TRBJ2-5	TGTGCCAGCAGCCGACAGGTTCGGGAGACCCAGTACTTC	CASSRQVRETQYF
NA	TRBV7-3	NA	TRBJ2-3	TGTGCCAGCAGCTTAACTAACCCGGGACTTCACAACACAGATACGCAGTATTTT	CASSLTNPGLHNTDTQYF
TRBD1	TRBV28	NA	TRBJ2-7	TGTGCCAGCGCAACCTCAGGGGGCGAAGACGAGCAGTACTTC	CASATSGGEDEQYF
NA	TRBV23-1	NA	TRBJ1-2	TGCGCCAGCAGTCAACGGCGGGGTCTCTGTGGCTACACCTTC	CASSQRRGLCGYTF
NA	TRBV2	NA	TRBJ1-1	TGTGCCAGCAACCTGTCCCCTGGGACTGAAGCTTTCTTT	CASNLSPGTEAFF
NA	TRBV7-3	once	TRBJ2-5	TGTGCCAGCAGCTTAACTCTGCGAGAGACCCAGTACTTC	CASSLTLRETQYF
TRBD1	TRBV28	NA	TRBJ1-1	TGTGCCAGTCCGAAAACGACAGGGCTTAACACTGAAGCTTTCTTT	CASPKTTGLNTEAFF